The 23 T cell receptor beta chains listed next were all sequenced from one sample in a study of T cells in Graves' hyperthyroidism and ophthalmopathy. Regions amplified from RNA transcripts were the TCR beta CDR3 regions. A set of HTBI primers served as the primers for a first-round RT-PCR of the TCR CDR3. TCRdb passed the multiplex PCR reads through MiXCR, listing each CDR3 protein once. In the table there are hundreds of thousands of distinct CDR3 sequences, 16% of which are singletons. Sequences were obtained from blood. Source of these receptors: a woman aged 18-29 years with Graves' hyperthyroidism.

Comment on this clonotype: At one of its ends the junction is not consistent with the germline gene, which may arise from a read error. This chain uses TRBV20-1 with TRBJ2-3, with TRBD2 matching 9 bases. This CDR3 comprises 16 residues. CDR1 is DFQATT, CDR2 SNEGSKA, per germline (reference sequence). The CDR3 sequence: CSAGDSGRGGVNTQYF. CDR3 in DNA: TGCAGTGCTGGAGATAGTGGGCGGGGGGGCGTAAATACGCAGTATTTT.

V usage is TRBV7-8 and J usage is TRBJ1-1; D remains unclear. The germline gives CDR1 SGHVS, CDR2 FQNEAQ. With 0 bases removed from V and 5 bases from J, the gap between germline ends came to 13 bases. The CDR3 runs 15 residues. CDR3 in DNA: TGTGCCAGCAGCTTAGCAAGGGCCTTGCGAACTGAAGCTTTCTTT. Amino acid sequence: CASSLARALRTEAFF.

This clonotype occurred many times. The V and J genes are TRBV7-9 and TRBJ1-2; unclear D gene. Germline V gives CDR1 SEHNR, CDR2 FQNEAQ (reference sequence). V was pared by 5 bases and J by 4 bases, with 17 bases between. The CDR3 length is 15 residues. Here the CDR3 DNA reads TGTGCCAGCAGCAGCCCATCCAGGTTCCCCTATGGCTACACCTTC. This codes for CASSSPSRFPYGYTF.

This rearrangement joins TRBV9 to TRBJ1-1; no clear D. With 2 bases removed from V and 4 bases from J, the gap between germline ends came to 15 bases. Germline CDR1 is SGDLS and CDR2 is YYNGEE. This CDR3 contains 15 residues. CDR3 DNA: TGTGCCAGCAGCGTTTGGGGAGGGCCGAGCACTGAAGCTTTCTTT. Translated: CASSVWGGPSTEAFF.

This clonotype has only a few counts. V gene TRBV5-8 combines with J gene TRBJ1-2; 7 positions match TRBD1. The V gene end was trimmed by 4 bases and the J gene end by 4 bases; junction bases not matched to a gene: 7. CDR1 is SGHTS and CDR2 is YDEGEE in the germline V gene. This CDR3 region has 14 residues. The DNA of the CDR3 is TGTGCCAGCAGCACAAGGACAGGCGTCTATGGCTACACCTTC. Translating it yields CASSTRTGVYGYTF.

This CDR3 is CATRPLPSSYNEQFF. The CDR3 nucleotides read TGCGCCACCCGACCCTTACCGAGCTCCTACAATGAGCAGTTCTTC. The chain has TRBV10-2 and TRBJ2-1; no clear D. V lost 10 bases and J lost 0, with 16 bases in between. CDR1 and CDR2 from the germline V gene are WSHSY and SAAADI. The length of the CDR3 is 15 residues.

The chain couples TRBV12-3 or TRBV12-4 to TRBJ1-2; TRBD1 aligns across 7 bases. This CDR3 is 15 amino acids long. J was trimmed by 0 bases and V by 6 bases; bases with no gene match: 7. In DNA, the CDR3 is TGTGCCAGCAGCCAGACAGGGCTAGCTAACTATGGCTACACCTTC. Its translation: CASSQTGLANYGYTF.

The J gene is TRBJ2-3, the V gene TRBV6-2 or TRBV6-3; possible D gene TRBD1, 5 bases. Germline values: CDR1 MNHEY, CDR2 SVGEGT. Trimming took off 0 bases at V and 3 bases at J, with 19 bases between the two ends. This CDR3 contains 18 residues. The CDR3: CASSYSRFTGFGTDTQYF. CDR3 nucleotide sequence: TGTGCCAGCAGTTACTCGAGGTTTACAGGATTCGGTACAGATACGCAGTATTTT.

The chain combines TRBV29-1 with TRBJ1-2; D ambiguous. V was pared by 3 bases and J by 2 bases, with 4 bases between. Looked up from germline, CDR1 is SQVTM and CDR2 is ANQGSEA. CDR3 length equals 11 residues. The CDR3 coding sequence is TGCAGCGTTGAGTTCAACTATGGCTACACCTTC. Protein: CSVEFNYGYTF.

This clonotype was counted at least ten times. Here the CDR3 reads CASSFLGLADYNEQFF. In nucleotides, the CDR3 is TGTGCCAGCAGTTTCCTGGGACTAGCGGACTACAATGAGCAGTTCTTC. The chain recombines TRBV28 with TRBJ2-1, with TRBD2 matching 11 bases. The CDR3 is 16 residues long. The J segment lost 3 bases and the V segment lost 3 bases, leaving 4 bases of the junction unmatched. CDR1 is MDHEN, CDR2 SYDVKM, per germline.

This clonotype occurred a few times. The CDR3 region has the DNA TGTGCCAGCAGCCAAGATCATGGCAGGGGACTAGCGGGAGTACGTGAGCAGTTCTTC. Protein: CASSQDHGRGLAGVREQFF. V usage is TRBV14 and J usage is TRBJ2-1; 14 positions agree with TRBD2. Germline V gene data show CDR1 as SGHDN and CDR2 as FVKESK. J was trimmed by 9 bases and V by 0 bases; bases with no gene match: 13. The CDR3 has 19 residues. Full variable domain (missing parts from reference TRBV14 and TRBJ2-1): EAGVTQFPSHSVIEKGQTVTLRCDPISGHDNLYWYRRVMGKEIKFLLHFVKESKQDESGMPNNRFLAERTGGTYSTLKVQPAELEDSGVYFCASSQDHGRGLAGVREQFFGPGTRLTVL.

This clonotype was counted at least ten times. V gene TRBV11-2 combines with J gene TRBJ2-7; the D gene could be TRBD1 or TRBD2 (5 bases each). CDR1 and CDR2 from the germline V gene are SGHAT and FQNNGV. V was pared by 4 bases and J by 4 bases, with 14 bases between. This CDR3 has 14 amino acids. Written as DNA, the CDR3 is TGTGCCAGCAGCTCGTGGGACCGCAGATACGAGCAGTACTTC. Translating it yields CASSSWDRRYEQYF.

This clonotype was detected a few times. V usage is TRBV6-5 and J usage is TRBJ1-5; TRBD1 might be the D (5 bases). V shed 7 bases and J shed 1 base, with 17 bases lying between them. This CDR3 is 16 amino acids long. Per the germline V gene, CDR1 is MNHEY and CDR2 is SVGAGI. The CDR3 here is CASISEGSRSNQPQHF. The CDR3 region has the DNA TGTGCCAGCATTAGTGAGGGGTCACGAAGCAATCAGCCCCAGCATTTT.

This clonotype occurred many times. The DNA of the CDR3 is TGTGCCAGCAGTTTAATCGACAGGGGGTCCGAGCAGTACTTC. Translated, it gives CASSLIDRGSEQYF. V is TRBV12-3 or TRBV12-4 and J is TRBJ2-7; 9 nucleotides agree with TRBD1. The CDR3 totals 14 residues. The V and J ends lost 2 bases and 6 bases, in that order; junction bases with no gene match: 5.

This clonotype was picked up a small number of times. The chain combines TRBV25-1 with TRBJ2-2; 8 bases line up with TRBD2. With 7 bases clipped from V and 4 bases from J, the junction kept 8 bases outside the gene matches. The CDR3 covers 15 residues. CDR1 is MGHDK and CDR2 is SYGVNS in the germline V gene. DNA of the CDR3: TGTGCCAGCACGGGGGGGGCAGGGGTCACCGGGGAGCTGTTTTTT. It is translated as CASTGGAGVTGELFF.

This clonotype appeared many times. The chain joins TRBV7-2 to TRBJ1-2; 8 positions agree with TRBD1. CDR3 length: 15 amino acids. CDR1 and CDR2 from the germline V gene are SGHTA and FQGNSA. V lost 5 bases to trimming and J lost 4 bases; unmatched junction nucleotides: 9. CDR3 bases: TGTGCCAGCAGCCCCGGAGGTACAGGGGGCTATGGCTACACCTTC. It yields the protein CASSPGGTGGYGYTF.

This clonotype was observed a few times. J is TRBJ1-2 and V is TRBV7-2, with TRBD1 matching over 9 bases. Trimming took 6 bases from V and 2 from J; bases not matched to a gene: 13. The CDR3 is made up of 17 amino acids. Germline CDR1 and CDR2: SGHTA and FQGNSA. The CDR3 DNA follows: TGTGCCAGCAGTTCCCCCGGGACAGGGAGGACCAACTATGGCTACACCTTC. Translating it yields CASSSPGTGRTNYGYTF.

This clonotype was detected ten times or more. The rearrangement uses TRBV3-1 and TRBJ2-7; D uncertain. Per germline, CDR1 LGHDT and CDR2 YNNKEL (reference sequence). There are 11 residues in the CDR3. Trimming stripped 3 bases from V and 3 bases from J, with 3 bases between. CDR3 nucleotide sequence: TGTGCCAGCAGCCAGCGCTACGAGCAGTACTTC. It is translated as CASSQRYEQYF.

The rearrangement joins TRBV6-5 to TRBJ2-2; a possible D gene is TRBD2 (6 bases). Germline V CDR1 and CDR2: MNHEY, SVGAGI. V lost 2 bases to trimming and J lost 0 bases, with 7 bases between them. This CDR3 comprises 15 residues. This CDR3 reads CASSYRDSNTGELFF. In nucleotides, the CDR3 is TGTGCCAGCAGTTACCGGGACTCGAACACCGGGGAGCTGTTTTTT.

J is TRBJ1-5 and V is TRBV29-1; TRBD1 matches at 9 bases. This CDR3 comprises 13 residues. Germline CDR1 SQVTM, CDR2 ANQGSEA. Trimming at V came to 7 bases and at J to 6 bases, leaving 7 bases not matched to a gene. The CDR3 region has the DNA TGCAGCGCTGGGACAGGGATTGGTCAGCCCCAGCATTTT. It yields the protein CSAGTGIGQPQHF.

The J gene is TRBJ1-5, the V gene TRBV20-1; TRBD1 aligns across 7 bases. The V segment lost 3 bases and the J segment 0 bases; nucleotides outside the gene matches: 8. The CDR3 length is 16 residues. Germline CDR1 DFQATT, CDR2 SNEGSKA (reference sequence). CDR3 sequence reads: CSASTGQRYSNQPQHF. In DNA form, the CDR3 reads TGCAGTGCTAGTACGGGACAGAGATATAGCAATCAGCCCCAGCATTTT.

This clonotype was observed a single time. This chain uses TRBV19 with TRBJ1-5, with D tentatively TRBD1 (6 bases). Trimming removed 4 bases from V and 2 bases from J, with 18 bases in between. The CDR3 has 17 amino acids. The germline gives CDR1 LNHDA, CDR2 SQIVND (reference sequence). The CDR3 region is CASSRGGGLGGNQPQHF. The CDR3 DNA follows: TGTGCCAGTAGTAGGGGGGGGGGGCTAGGTGGCAATCAGCCCCAGCATTTT.

Many counts were recorded for this clonotype. This chain connects TRBV30 to TRBJ1-5; D possibly corresponds to TRBD1 (6 bases). This CDR3 has 15 amino acids. Trimming removed 1 base from V and 5 bases from J, with 15 bases in between. Germline V gene lookup returns CDR1 GTSNPN and CDR2 SVGIG (reference sequence). The CDR3 here is CAWSGIQGTYQPQHF. In DNA form, the CDR3 reads TGTGCCTGGAGTGGTATTCAGGGGACCTATCAGCCCCAGCATTTT.